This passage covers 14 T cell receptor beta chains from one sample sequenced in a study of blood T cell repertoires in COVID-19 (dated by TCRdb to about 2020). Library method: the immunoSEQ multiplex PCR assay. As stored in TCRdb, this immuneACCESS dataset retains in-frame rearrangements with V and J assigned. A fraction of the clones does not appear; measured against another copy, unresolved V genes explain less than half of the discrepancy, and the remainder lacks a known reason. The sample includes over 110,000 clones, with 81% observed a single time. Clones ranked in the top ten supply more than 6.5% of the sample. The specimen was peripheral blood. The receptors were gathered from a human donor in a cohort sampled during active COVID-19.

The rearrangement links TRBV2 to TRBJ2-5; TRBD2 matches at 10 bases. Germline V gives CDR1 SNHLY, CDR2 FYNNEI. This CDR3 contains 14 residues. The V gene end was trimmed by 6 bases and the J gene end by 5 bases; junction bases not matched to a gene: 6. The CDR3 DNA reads TGTGCCAGCAGGCCCCTAGCGGGAGTTGAGACCCAGTACTTC. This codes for CASRPLAGVETQYF.

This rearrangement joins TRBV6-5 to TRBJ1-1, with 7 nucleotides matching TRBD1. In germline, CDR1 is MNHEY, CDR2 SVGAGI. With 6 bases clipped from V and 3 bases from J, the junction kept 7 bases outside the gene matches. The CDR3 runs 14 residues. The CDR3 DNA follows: TGTGCCAGCAGGAAACAGGGGATCCACACTGAAGCTTTCTTT. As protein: CASRKQGIHTEAFF.

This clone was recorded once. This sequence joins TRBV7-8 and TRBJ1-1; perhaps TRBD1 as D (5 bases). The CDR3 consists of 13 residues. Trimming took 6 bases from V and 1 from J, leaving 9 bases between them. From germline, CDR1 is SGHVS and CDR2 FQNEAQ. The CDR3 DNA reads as TGTGCCAGCAGTTTACAGGAGAACACTGAAGCTTTCTTT. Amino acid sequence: CASSLQENTEAFF.

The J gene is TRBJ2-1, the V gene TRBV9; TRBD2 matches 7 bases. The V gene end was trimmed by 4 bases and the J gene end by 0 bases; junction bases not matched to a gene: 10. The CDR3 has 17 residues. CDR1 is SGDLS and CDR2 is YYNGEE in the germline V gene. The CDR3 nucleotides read TGTGCCAGCAGCACCCGGGGAGGGACCCTCTCCTACAATGAGCAGTTCTTC. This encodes CASSTRGGTLSYNEQFF.

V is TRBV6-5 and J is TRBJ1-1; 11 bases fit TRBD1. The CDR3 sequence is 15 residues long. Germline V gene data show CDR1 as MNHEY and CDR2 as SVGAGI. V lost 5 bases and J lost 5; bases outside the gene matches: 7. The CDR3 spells CASSPGQGASTEAFF. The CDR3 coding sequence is TGTGCCAGCAGTCCAGGACAGGGGGCGAGTACTGAAGCTTTCTTT.

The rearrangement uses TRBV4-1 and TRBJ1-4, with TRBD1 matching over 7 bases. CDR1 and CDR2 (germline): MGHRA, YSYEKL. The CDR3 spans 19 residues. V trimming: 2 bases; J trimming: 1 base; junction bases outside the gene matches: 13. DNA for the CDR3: TGCGCCAGCAGCCAACCCGGGACAGACGGATTGGGAACTAATGAAAAACTGTTTTTT. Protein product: CASSQPGTDGLGTNEKLFF.

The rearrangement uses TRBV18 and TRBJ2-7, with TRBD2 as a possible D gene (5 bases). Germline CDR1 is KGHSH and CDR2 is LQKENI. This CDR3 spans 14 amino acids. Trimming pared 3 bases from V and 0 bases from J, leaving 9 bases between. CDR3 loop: CASSPDRDSYEQYF. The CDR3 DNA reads TGTGCCAGCTCACCGGACCGGGACTCCTACGAGCAGTACTTC. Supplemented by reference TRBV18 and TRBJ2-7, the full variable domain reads NAGVMQNPRHLVRRRGQEARLRCSPMKGHSHVYWYRQLPEEGLKFMVYLQKENIIDESGMPKERFSAEFPKEGPSILRIQQVVRGDSAAYFCASSPDRDSYEQYFGPGTRLTVT.

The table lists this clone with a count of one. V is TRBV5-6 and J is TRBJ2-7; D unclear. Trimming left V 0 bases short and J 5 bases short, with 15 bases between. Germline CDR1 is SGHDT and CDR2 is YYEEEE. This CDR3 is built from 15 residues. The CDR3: CASSLALVRVDEQYF. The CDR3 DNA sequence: TGTGCCAGCAGCTTGGCATTAGTTAGAGTTGACGAGCAGTACTTC.

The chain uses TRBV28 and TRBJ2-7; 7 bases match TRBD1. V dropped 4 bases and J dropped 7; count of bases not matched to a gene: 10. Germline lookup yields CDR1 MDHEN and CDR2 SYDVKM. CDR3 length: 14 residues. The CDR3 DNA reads TGTGCCAGCAGTTATCTCACAGGGGCGTGGGAGCAGTACTTC. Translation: CASSYLTGAWEQYF.

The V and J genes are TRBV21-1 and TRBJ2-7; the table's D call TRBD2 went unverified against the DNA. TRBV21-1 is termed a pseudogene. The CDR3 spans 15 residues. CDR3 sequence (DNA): TGTGCCAGCAGCCCCTTAGCGGGACCCTCCTACGAGCAGTACTTC. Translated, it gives CASSPLAGPSYEQYF.

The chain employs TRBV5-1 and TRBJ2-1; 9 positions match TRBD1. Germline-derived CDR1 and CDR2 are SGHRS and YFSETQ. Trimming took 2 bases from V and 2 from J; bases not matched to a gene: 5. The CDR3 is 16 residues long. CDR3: CASSFSGTGTYNEQFF. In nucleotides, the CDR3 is TGCGCCAGCAGCTTCTCAGGGACAGGGACCTACAATGAGCAGTTCTTC.

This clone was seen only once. The CDR3 nucleotides read TGTGCCACTCAGTCGGGACAGGGGAAATACGAGCAGTACTTC. Translating it yields CATQSGQGKYEQYF. The V gene is TRBV10-3, the J gene TRBJ2-7, with 10 positions matching TRBD1. Germline loops: CDR1 ENHRY, CDR2 SYGVKD. V shed 10 bases, J shed 4 bases, and the junction held 10 bases outside the gene matches. The CDR3 consists of 14 residues.

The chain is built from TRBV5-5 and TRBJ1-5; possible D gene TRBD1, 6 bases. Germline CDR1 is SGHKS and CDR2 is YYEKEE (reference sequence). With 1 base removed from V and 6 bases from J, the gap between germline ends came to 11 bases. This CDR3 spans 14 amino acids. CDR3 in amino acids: CASSLPGGGQPQHF. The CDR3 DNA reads TGTGCCAGCAGCTTGCCGGGAGGGGGTCAGCCCCAGCATTTT.

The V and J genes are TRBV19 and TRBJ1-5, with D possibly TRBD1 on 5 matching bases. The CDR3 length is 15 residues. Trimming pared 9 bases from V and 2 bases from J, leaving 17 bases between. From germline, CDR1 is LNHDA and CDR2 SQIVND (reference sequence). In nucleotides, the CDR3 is TGTGCCAGCCTTCAAGAAGGGGCGCGCAATCAGCCCCAGCATTTT. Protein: CASLQEGARNQPQHF.